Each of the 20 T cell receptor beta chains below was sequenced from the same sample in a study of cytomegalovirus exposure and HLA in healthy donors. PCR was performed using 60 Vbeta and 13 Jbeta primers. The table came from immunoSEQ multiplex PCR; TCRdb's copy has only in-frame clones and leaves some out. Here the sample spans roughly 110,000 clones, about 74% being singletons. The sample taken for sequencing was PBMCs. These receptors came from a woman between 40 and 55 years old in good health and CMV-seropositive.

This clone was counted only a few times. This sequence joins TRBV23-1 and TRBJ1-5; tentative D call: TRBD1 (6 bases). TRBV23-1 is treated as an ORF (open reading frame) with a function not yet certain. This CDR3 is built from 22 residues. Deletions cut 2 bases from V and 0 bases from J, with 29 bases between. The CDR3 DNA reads TGCGCCAGCAGTCAACTTACAATAGAGGACAGCTCAAAACTAAATAGCAATCAGCCCCAGCATTTT. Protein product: CASSQLTIEDSSKLNSNQPQHF.

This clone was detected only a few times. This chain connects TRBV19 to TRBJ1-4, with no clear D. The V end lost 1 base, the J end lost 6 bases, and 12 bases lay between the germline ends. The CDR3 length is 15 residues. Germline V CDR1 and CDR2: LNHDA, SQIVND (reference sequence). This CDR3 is CASSIGRRADEKLFF. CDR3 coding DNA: TGTGCCAGTAGTATAGGACGGCGAGCGGATGAAAAACTGTTTTTT.

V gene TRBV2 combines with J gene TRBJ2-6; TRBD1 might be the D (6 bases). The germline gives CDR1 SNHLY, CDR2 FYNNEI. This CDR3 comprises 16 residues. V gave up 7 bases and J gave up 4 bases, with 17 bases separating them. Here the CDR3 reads CASIISGVGGANVLTF. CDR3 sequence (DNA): TGTGCCAGCATAATCTCAGGGGTAGGGGGGGCCAACGTCCTGACTTTC.

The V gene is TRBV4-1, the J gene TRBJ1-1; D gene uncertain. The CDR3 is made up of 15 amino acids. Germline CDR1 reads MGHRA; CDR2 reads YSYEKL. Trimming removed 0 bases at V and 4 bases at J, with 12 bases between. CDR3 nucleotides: TGCGCCAGCAGCCAAGATGCGGCGGGCCCCACTGAAGCTTTCTTT. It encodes CASSQDAAGPTEAFF.

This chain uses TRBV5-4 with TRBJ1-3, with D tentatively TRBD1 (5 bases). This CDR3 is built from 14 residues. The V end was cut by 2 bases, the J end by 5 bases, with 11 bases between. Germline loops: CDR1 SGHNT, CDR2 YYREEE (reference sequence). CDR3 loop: CASSLLTDRNTIYF. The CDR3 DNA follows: TGTGCCAGCAGCTTACTAACGGACAGAAACACCATATATTTT.

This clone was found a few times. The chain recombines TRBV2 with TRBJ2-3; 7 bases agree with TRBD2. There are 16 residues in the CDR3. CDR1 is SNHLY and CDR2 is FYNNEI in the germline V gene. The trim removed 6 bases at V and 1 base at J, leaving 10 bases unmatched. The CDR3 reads CASSEDWAGGTDTQYF. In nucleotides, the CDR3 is TGTGCCAGCAGCGAGGACTGGGCGGGGGGCACAGATACGCAGTATTTT.

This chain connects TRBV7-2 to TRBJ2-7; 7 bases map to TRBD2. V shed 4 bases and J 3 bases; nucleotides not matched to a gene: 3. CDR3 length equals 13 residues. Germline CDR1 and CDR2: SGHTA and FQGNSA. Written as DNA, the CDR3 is TGTGCCAGCAGCTCACCGGGAGGCTACGAGCAGTACTTC. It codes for CASSSPGGYEQYF. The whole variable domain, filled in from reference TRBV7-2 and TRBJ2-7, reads GAGVSQSPSNKVTEKGKDVELRCDPISGHTALYWYRQSLGQGLEFLIYFQGNSAPDKSGLPSDRFSAERTGGSVSTLTIQRTQQEDSAVYLCASSSPGGYEQYFGPGTRLTVT.

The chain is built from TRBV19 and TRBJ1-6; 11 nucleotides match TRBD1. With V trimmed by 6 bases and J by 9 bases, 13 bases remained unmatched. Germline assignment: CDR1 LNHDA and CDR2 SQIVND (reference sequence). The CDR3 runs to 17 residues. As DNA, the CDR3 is TGTGCCAGTAGCCCATACCCCTCCGGGACAGGGGGTTCACCCCTCCACTTT. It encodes CASSPYPSGTGGSPLHF. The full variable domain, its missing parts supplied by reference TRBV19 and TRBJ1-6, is DGGITQSPKYLFRKEGQNVTLSCEQNLNHDAMYWYRQDPGQGLRLIYYSQIVNDFQKGDIAEGYSVSREKKESFPLTVTSAQKNPTAFYLCASSPYPSGTGGSPLHFGNGTRLTVT.

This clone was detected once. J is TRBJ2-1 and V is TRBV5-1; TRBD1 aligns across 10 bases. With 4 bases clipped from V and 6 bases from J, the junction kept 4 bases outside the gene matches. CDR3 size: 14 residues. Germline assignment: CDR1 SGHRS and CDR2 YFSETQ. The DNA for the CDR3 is TGCGCCAGCAGCGTAGGACAGGGGGGCAATGAGCAGTTCTTC. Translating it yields CASSVGQGGNEQFF. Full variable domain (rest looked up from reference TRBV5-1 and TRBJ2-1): KAGVTQTPRYLIKTRGQQVTLSCSPISGHRSVSWYQQTPGQGLQFLFEYFSETQRNKGNFPGRFSGRQFSNSRSEMNVSTLELGDSALYLCASSVGQGGNEQFFGPGTRLTVL.

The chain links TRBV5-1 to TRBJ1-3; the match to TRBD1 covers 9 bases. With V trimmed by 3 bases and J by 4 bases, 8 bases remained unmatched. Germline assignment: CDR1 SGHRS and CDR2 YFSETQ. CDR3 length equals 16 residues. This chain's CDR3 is CASSWGQGSAGNTIYF. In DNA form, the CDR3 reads TGCGCCAGCAGCTGGGGACAGGGTTCAGCCGGAAACACCATATATTTT. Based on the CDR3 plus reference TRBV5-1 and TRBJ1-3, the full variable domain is KAGVTQTPRYLIKTRGQQVTLSCSPISGHRSVSWYQQTPGQGLQFLFEYFSETQRNKGNFPGRFSGRQFSNSRSEMNVSTLELGDSALYLCASSWGQGSAGNTIYFGEGSWLTVV.

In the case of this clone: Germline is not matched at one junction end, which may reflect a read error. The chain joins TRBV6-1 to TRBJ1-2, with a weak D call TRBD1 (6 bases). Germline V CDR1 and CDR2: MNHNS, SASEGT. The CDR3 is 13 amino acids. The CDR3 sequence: CASREGQNYGYTF. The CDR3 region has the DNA TGTGCCAGCAGGGAAGGACAGAACTATGGCTACACCTTC.

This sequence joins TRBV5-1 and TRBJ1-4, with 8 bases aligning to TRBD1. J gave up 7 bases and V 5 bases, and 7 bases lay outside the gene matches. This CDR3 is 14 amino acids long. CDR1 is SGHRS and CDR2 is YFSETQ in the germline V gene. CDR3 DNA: TGCGCCAGCAGGAGGACAGGGATCGGTGAAAAACTGTTTTTT. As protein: CASRRTGIGEKLFF.

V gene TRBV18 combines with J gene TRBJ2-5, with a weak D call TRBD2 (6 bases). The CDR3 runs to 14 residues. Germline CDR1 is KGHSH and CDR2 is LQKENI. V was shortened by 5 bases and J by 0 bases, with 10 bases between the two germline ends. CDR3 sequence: CASSAGTYQETQYF. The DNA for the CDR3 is TGTGCCAGCTCAGCGGGGACTTACCAAGAGACCCAGTACTTC.

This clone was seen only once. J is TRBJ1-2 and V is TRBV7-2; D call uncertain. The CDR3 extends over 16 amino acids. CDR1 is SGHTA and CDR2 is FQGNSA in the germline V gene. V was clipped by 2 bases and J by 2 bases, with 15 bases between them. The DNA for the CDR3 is TGTGCCAGCAGCTTATATCCGGCAGGATTAAACTATGGCTACACCTTC. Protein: CASSLYPAGLNYGYTF.

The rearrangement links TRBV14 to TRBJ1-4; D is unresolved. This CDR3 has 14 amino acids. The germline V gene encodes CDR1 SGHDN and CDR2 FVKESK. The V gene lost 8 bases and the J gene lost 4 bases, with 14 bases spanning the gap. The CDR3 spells CASRGSGFNEKLFF. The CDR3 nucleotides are TGTGCCAGCCGTGGGTCGGGGTTTAATGAAAAACTGTTTTTT.

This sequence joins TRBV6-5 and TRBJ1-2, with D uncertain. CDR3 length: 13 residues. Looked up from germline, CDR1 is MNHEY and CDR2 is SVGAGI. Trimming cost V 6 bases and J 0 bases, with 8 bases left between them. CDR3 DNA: TGTGCCAGCAGACCCACACCTAACTATGGCTACACCTTC. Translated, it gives CASRPTPNYGYTF.

The CDR3 region is CASSHRTGQETQYF. CDR3 nucleotides: TGTGCCAGCAGCCACCGGACAGGGCAAGAGACCCAGTACTTC. The V call is TRBV9, the J call TRBJ2-5, with 8 bases that match TRBD1. The CDR3 sequence is 14 residues long. Germline values: CDR1 SGDLS, CDR2 YYNGEE. The J segment lost 2 bases and the V segment lost 4 bases, leaving 4 bases of the junction unmatched.

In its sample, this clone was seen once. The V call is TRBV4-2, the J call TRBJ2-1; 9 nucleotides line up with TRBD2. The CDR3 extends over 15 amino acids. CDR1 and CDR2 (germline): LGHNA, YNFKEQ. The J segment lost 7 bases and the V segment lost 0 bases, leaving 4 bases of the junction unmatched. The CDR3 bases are TGTGCCAGCAGCCAAGAAGCCCTAGCGGGGAATGAGCAGTTCTTC. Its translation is CASSQEALAGNEQFF.

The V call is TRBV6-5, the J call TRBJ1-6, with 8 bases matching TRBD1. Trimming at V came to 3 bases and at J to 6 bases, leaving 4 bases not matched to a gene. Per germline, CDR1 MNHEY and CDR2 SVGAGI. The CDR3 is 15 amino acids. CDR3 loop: CASSYTDRANSPLHF. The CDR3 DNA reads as TGTGCCAGCAGTTATACGGACAGGGCTAATTCACCCCTCCACTTT.

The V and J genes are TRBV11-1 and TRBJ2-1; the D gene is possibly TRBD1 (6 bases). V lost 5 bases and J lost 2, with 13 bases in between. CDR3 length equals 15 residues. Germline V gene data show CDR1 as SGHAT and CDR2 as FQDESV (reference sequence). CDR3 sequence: CASSRAGETYNEQFF. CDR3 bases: TGTGCCAGCAGCCGGGCAGGGGAAACCTACAATGAGCAGTTCTTC.